Below, one T cell receptor beta chain is given with its context. The antigen is undetermined. The data belong to a study of T cell repertoires in cytomegalovirus infection. Study-level findings and limits: People with CMV and the relevant HLA were identified by cumulative public TCR beta family frequency.

TCRdb used MiXCR to reprocess the reads, holding one entry per CDR3 protein. The sample lists roughly 200,000 distinct CDR3 sequences; approximately 18% were seen once. With V trimmed by 1 base and J by 8 bases, 10 bases remained unmatched. The CDR3 consists of 15 residues. Germline CDR1 reads PRHDT; CDR2 reads FYEKMQ (reference sequence). This chain connects TRBV13 to TRBJ1-2; 7 bases agree with TRBD1. This clonotype originated in a human donor in good health (CMV status not recorded). Some clones in this sample may be carry-over from other donors' samples. The sequenced material came from CD8+ T cells from PBMCs. CDR3 nucleotides: TGTGCCAGCAGCTTAGCCCTGACAGGGACTAGAGGCTACACCTTC. Encoded protein: CASSLALTGTRGYTF. The entire variable domain, with the rest obtained from reference TRBV13 and TRBJ1-2, is as follows: AAGVIQSPRHLIKEKRETATLKCYPIPRHDTVYWYQQGPGQDPQFLISFYEKMQSDKGSIPDRFSAQQFSDYHSELNMSSLELGDSALYFCASSLALTGTRGYTFGSGTRLTVV.